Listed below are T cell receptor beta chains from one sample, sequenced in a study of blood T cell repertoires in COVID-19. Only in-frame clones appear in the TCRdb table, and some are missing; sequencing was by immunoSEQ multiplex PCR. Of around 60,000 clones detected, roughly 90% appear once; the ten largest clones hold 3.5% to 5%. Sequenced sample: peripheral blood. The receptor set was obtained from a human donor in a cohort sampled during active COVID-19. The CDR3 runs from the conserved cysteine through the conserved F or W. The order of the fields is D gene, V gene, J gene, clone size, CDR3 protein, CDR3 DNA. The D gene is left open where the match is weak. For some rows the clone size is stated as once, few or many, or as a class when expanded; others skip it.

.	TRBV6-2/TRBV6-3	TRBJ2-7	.	CASSYSDTYEQYF	TGTGCCAGCAGTTACTCGGACACCTACGAGCAGTACTTC
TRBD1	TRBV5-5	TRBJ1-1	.	CASSLEQGGTEAFF	TGTGCCAGCAGCTTGGAGCAGGGGGGCACTGAAGCTTTCTTT
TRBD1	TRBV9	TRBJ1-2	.	CASSAGTGGASYGYTF	TGTGCCAGCAGCGCCGGGACAGGGGGCGCGAGCTATGGCTACACCTTC
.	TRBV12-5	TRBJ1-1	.	CASGLVRWSVSHF	TGTGCTAGTGGTTTGGTACGTTGGTCAGTCTCCCACTTT
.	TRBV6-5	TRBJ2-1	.	CASSPQHNSYNEQFF	TGTGCCAGCAGCCCCCAACATAACTCCTACAATGAGCAGTTCTTC
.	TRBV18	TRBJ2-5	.	CASSNPGKARALQETQYF	TGTGCCAGCTCCAACCCGGGGAAAGCGAGGGCCCTCCAAGAGACCCAGTACTTC
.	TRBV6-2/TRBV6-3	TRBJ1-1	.	CASSYLGATEAFF	TGTGCCAGCAGTTATCTGGGGGCCACTGAAGCTTTCTTT
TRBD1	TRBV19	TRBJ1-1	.	CASSIGAGGTEAFF	TGTGCCAGTAGTATAGGGGCAGGGGGCACTGAAGCTTTCTTT
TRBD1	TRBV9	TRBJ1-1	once	CASSVDGGQGGAFF	TGTGCCAGCAGCGTAGATGGAGGGCAGGGGGGAGCTTTCTTT
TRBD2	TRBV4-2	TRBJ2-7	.	CASSQTSGGGPYEQYF	TGTGCCAGCAGCCAAACTAGCGGGGGGGGTCCCTACGAGCAGTACTTC
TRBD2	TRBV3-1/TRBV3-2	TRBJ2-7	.	CASSERLAGKYEQYF	TGTGCCAGCAGCGAAAGACTAGCGGGGAAATACGAGCAGTACTTC
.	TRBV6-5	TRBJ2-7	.	CASRTGGYEQYF	TGTGCCAGCCGGACTGGGGGGTACGAGCAGTACTTC
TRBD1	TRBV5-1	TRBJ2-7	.	CASSTGQGTYEQYF	TGCGCCAGCAGCACAGGACAGGGGACCTACGAGCAGTACTTC
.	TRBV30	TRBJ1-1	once	CAWSPAEEAERTEAFF	TGTGCCTGGAGTCCCGCTGAGGAAGCTGAGAGGACTGAAGCTTTCTTT
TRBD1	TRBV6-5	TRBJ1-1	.	CASSYYTGGTEAFF	TGTGCCAGCAGTTACTATACAGGGGGCACTGAAGCTTTCTTT
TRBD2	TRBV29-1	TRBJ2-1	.	CSVEGRRGDEQFF	TGCAGCGTTGAGGGAAGGCGGGGGGATGAGCAGTTCTTC
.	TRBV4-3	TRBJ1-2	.	CASSQDLGGGYTF	TGCGCCAGCAGCCAAGATTTAGGGGGAGGCTACACCTTC
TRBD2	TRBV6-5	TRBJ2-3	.	CASRRQRGGLDTQYF	TGTGCCAGCAGACGACAGCGGGGGGGCCTAGATACGCAGTATTTT
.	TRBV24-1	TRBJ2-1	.	CATSDPSEHYNEQFF	TGTGCCACCAGTGACCCCTCCGAGCATTACAATGAGCAGTTCTTC
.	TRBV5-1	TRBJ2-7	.	CASGGTTGSYEQYF	TGCGCCAGCGGCGGGACGACGGGCTCCTACGAGCAGTACTTC
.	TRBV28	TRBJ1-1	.	CASRSIGGLEAFF	TGTGCCAGCAGATCCATCGGGGGTCTTGAAGCTTTCTTT
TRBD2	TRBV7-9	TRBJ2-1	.	CASSLGTSVDNEQFF	TGTGCCAGCAGCTTAGGTACTAGCGTAGACAATGAGCAGTTCTTC
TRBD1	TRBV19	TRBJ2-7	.	CASSSGTGKYEQYF	TGTGCCAGTAGTTCCGGGACAGGTAAATACGAGCAGTACTTC
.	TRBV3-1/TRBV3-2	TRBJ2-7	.	CASSPMDSYEQYF	TGTGCCAGCAGCCCCATGGACAGTTACGAGCAGTACTTC
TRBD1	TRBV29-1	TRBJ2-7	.	CSAVLGTGYYEQYF	TGCAGCGCCGTTCTGGGGACAGGGTACTACGAGCAGTACTTC
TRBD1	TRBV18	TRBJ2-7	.	CASSPGQGVSYEQYF	TGTGCCAGCTCCCCCGGACAGGGGGTATCCTACGAGCAGTACTTC
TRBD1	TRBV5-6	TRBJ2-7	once	CASSSWTGPSGEQYF	TGTGCCAGCAGCTCATGGACAGGGCCCTCGGGGGAGCAGTACTTC
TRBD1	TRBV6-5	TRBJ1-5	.	CASRGGTGANQPQHF	TGTGCCAGCAGGGGGGGGACAGGGGCAAATCAGCCCCAGCATTTT
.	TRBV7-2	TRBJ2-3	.	CASSFGGGEYTQYF	TGTGCCAGCAGCTTCGGCGGAGGGGAATATACGCAGTATTTT
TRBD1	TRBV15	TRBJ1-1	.	CATSTSTGLGTEAFF	TGTGCCACCAGCACCTCGACAGGGCTGGGCACTGAAGCTTTCTTT
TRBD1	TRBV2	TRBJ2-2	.	CASSPIDTGATGELFF	TGTGCCAGCAGTCCCATTGACACAGGGGCCACCGGGGAGCTGTTTTTT
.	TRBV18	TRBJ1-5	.	CASSPGEISNQPQHF	TGTGCCAGCTCACCAGGGGAGATTAGCAATCAGCCCCAGCATTTT
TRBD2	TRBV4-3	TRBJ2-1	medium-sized	CASSQNSGINEQFF	TGCGCCAGCAGCCAAAATAGCGGGATCAATGAGCAGTTCTTC
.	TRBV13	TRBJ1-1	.	CASSEVNTEAFF	TGTGCCAGCTCGGAGGTAAATACTGAAGCTTTCTTT
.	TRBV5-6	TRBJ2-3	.	CASSRNSVGTQYF	TGTGCCAGCAGCCGAAACTCCGTCGGTACGCAGTATTTT
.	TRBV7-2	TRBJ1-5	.	CASSLASQPQHF	TGTGCCAGCAGCTTAGCCTCTCAGCCCCAGCATTTT
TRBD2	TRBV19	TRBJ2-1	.	CASSTPPTGGSYNEQFF	TGTGCCAGTAGTACACCCCCAACGGGGGGGTCCTACAATGAGCAGTTCTTC
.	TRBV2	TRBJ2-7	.	CASLPNYSYEQYF	TGTGCCAGCCTGCCAAATTATAGCTACGAGCAGTACTTC
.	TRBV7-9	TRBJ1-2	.	CASSLGSSIYYTF	TGTGCCAGCAGCTTAGGTTCCAGTATATACTACACCTTC
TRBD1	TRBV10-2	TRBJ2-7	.	CASREPGQGSYEQYF	TGCGCCAGCAGGGAACCGGGACAGGGATCCTACGAGCAGTACTTC
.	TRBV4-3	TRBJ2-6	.	CASSSKDSFSGANVLTF	TGCGCCAGCAGCTCTAAGGACAGCTTCTCTGGGGCCAACGTCCTGACTTTC
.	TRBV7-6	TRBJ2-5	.	CASSPRDVQETQYF	TGTGCCAGCAGCCCGCGGGACGTACAAGAGACCCAGTACTTC
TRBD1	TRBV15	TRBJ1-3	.	CATSVKTGAGNTIYF	TGTGCCACCAGCGTTAAAACAGGGGCTGGAAACACCATATATTTT
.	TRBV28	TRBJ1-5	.	CASSLGQGSNQPQHF	TGTGCCAGCAGTTTGGGCCAGGGAAGCAATCAGCCCCAGCATTTT
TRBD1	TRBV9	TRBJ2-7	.	CASSARGQGLYEQYF	TGTGCCAGCAGCGCCAGAGGACAGGGGCTATACGAGCAGTACTTC
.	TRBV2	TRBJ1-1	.	CASRITGRPEAFF	TGTGCCAGCAGAATAACAGGGAGACCTGAAGCTTTCTTT
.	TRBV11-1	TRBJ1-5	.	CASSPVGQGGNQPQHF	TGTGCCAGCAGCCCAGTCGGGCAGGGTGGCAATCAGCCCCAGCATTTT
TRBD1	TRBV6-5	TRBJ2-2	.	CASRRLQGATGELFF	TGTGCCAGCAGACGACTGCAGGGGGCTACCGGGGAGCTGTTTTTT
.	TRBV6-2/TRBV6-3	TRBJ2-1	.	CASSAWRVTYNEQFF	TGTGCCAGCAGTGCGTGGCGGGTTACCTACAATGAGCAGTTCTTC
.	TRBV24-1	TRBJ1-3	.	CATSDGGNTIYF	TGTGCCACCAGTGACGGGGGAAACACCATATATTTT
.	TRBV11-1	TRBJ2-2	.	CASSFLAGNTGELFF	TGTGCCAGCAGCTTTTTGGCGGGGAACACCGGGGAGCTGTTTTTT
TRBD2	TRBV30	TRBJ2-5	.	CAWSRGLAGVYQETQYF	TGTGCCTGGAGTCGTGGACTAGCGGGGGTGTACCAAGAGACCCAGTACTTC
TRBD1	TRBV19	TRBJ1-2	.	CASSIAGTGKNYGYTF	TGTGCCAGTAGTATAGCGGGGACAGGGAAAAACTATGGCTACACCTTC
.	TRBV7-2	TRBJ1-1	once	CASSYGTEAFF	TGTGCCAGCAGCTACGGGACTGAAGCTTTCTTT
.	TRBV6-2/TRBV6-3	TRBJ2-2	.	CASSYDSRQYYTGELFF	TGTGCCAGCAGTTACGACAGTAGGCAATACTACACCGGGGAGCTGTTTTTT
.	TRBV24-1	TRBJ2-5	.	CATSETGLGTQYF	TGTGCCACCAGTGAAACGGGTTTGGGGACCCAGTACTTC
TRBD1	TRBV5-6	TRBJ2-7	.	CASSFRDRGQDEQYF	TGTGCCAGCAGCTTCCGGGACAGGGGGCAAGACGAGCAGTACTTC